The rows below give T cell receptor beta chains drawn from one sample of a study of siplizumab effects on memory and regulatory T cells. The assay was immunoSEQ multiplex PCR, and TCRdb's table has in-frame clones only and misses some. The data hold under 70,000 clones, with 79% observed a single time. The sample consisted of memory CD4+ T cells sorted from blood. The receptors shown here come from a human donor in good health. The CDR3 runs from the conserved cysteine through the conserved F or W. The D gene is left open where the match is weak. Clone size, where shown, is once, few, many, or a class for clones that have expanded.

D gene,V gene,clone size,J gene,CDR3 DNA,CDR3 protein
.,TRBV11-2,.,TRBJ2-1,TGTGCCAGCAGCTTAGGCCACGGGAATGAGCAGTTCTTC,CASSLGHGNEQFF
.,TRBV6-1,.,TRBJ2-1,TGTGCCAGCAGAAAGAGTCAAGAGCAGTTCTTC,CASRKSQEQFF
.,TRBV15,.,TRBJ2-3,TGTGCCACCAGCAGGGCCGACTTGGGAAGCACAGATACGCAGTATTTT,CATSRADLGSTDTQYF
.,TRBV5-1,.,TRBJ1-6,TGCGCCAGCAGCTTGGGACAGCCCGGGGGCTCACCCCTCCACTTT,CASSLGQPGGSPLHF
.,TRBV5-1,.,TRBJ2-5,TGCGCCAGCAGCACCGCTGGGGCCTTGTACCAAGAGACCCAGTACTTC,CASSTAGALYQETQYF
.,TRBV29-1,.,TRBJ2-6,TGCAGCGTTGAAAGGGCTGGGGCCAACGTCCTGACTTTC,CSVERAGANVLTF
TRBD2,TRBV11-2,.,TRBJ2-7,TGTGCCAGCAGCTTAACTAGCGGGGTTCACGGGCAGTACTTC,CASSLTSGVHGQYF
.,TRBV10-1,.,TRBJ1-4,TGCGCCAGCAGGGGAAACGGACAGAAAGCCTTTAATGAAAAACTGTTTTTT,CASRGNGQKAFNEKLFF
TRBD1,TRBV27,.,TRBJ2-4,TGTGCCAGCAGTTTATCGGCCTTACTAGTCACCGGGACAGGGTATACTTTTCAGTACTTC,CASSLSALLVTGTGYTFQYF
TRBD1,TRBV7-9,few,TRBJ1-4,TGTGCCAGCGTCCCACAGGGGAATGAAAAACTGTTTTTT,CASVPQGNEKLFF
.,TRBV5-1,.,TRBJ2-2,TGCGCCAGCAGCGATCCGGCCACAGGGAACGGGGAGCTGTTTTTT,CASSDPATGNGELFF
TRBD2,TRBV7-2,.,TRBJ2-1,TGTGCCAGCAGTCGGACTAGCGGGGGGGCCTGGGAGCAGTTCTTC,CASSRTSGGAWEQFF
TRBD2,TRBV5-1,.,TRBJ2-7,TGCACGCAGCAGCAAGCGGGGGGATTTCGGGCCTACGAGCAGTACTTC,CTQQQAGGFRAYEQYF
TRBD2,TRBV7-6,.,TRBJ2-1,TGTGCCAGCAGCAAACTAGCGGGGATGTACAATGAGCAGTTCTTC,CASSKLAGMYNEQFF
.,TRBV28,.,TRBJ1-4,TGTGCCAGCAGCACGACCCGGGGACACACGTTT,CASSTTRGHTF
.,TRBV7-6,few,TRBJ1-4,TGTGCCAGCAGCTTAGAGGGGAAGGTTTATGAAAAACTGTTTTTT,CASSLEGKVYEKLFF
TRBD1,TRBV7-8,.,TRBJ1-2,TGTGCCAGCAGCTCCGACAGGGGGGGGGCCTATGGCTACACCTTC,CASSSDRGGAYGYTF
.,TRBV19,.,TRBJ1-1,TGTGCCAGTATGGGGTTAAGAGGGAAATCTGAAGCTTTCTTT,CASMGLRGKSEAFF
.,TRBV4-1,.,TRBJ1-2,TGCGCCAGCAGCCACAGAGGGGATGGCTACACCTTC,CASSHRGDGYTF